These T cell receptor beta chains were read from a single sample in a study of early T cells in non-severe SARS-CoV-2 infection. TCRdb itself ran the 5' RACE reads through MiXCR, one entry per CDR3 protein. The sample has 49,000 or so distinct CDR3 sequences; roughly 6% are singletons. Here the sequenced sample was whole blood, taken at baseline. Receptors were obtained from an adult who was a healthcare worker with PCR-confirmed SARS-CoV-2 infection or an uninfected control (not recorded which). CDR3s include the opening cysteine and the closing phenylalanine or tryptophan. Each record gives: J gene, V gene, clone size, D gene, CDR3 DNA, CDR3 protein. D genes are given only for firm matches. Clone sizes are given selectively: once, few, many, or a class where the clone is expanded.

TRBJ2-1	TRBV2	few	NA	TGTGCCAGCAGGCAACAGCCGACTGGACTTGACGGGGAGTACAATGAGCAGTTCTTC	CASRQQPTGLDGEYNEQFF
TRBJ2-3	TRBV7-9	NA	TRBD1	TGTGCCAGCAGCTTAGCCGGGACAGCCTGTACTTTT	CASSLAGTACTF
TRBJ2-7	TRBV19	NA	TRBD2	TGTGCCAGCGCGGGGGGCTACGAGCAGTACTTC	CASAGGYEQYF
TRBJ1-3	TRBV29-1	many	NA	TGCAGCGTTGGACAGCGAACTGGAAACACCATATATTTT	CSVGQRTGNTIYF
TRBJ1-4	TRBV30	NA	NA	TGTGCCTGGAGTCTAAACAGGGACTATGAAAAACTGTTTTTT	CAWSLNRDYEKLFF
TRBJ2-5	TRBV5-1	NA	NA	TGCGCCAGCAGCTTCCCAACATCAGAGGAGACCCAGTACTTC	CASSFPTSEETQYF
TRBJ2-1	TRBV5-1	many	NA	TGCGCCAGCAGCCGCGGTGGCGGCAATGAGCAGTTCTTC	CASSRGGGNEQFF
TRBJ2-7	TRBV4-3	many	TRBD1	TGCGCCAGCAGCCAAGGTGTAGGGACAGGCTCCTACGAGCAGTACTTC	CASSQGVGTGSYEQYF
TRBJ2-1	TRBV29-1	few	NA	TGCAGCGGCGGGGACAGCCAGGAGTTCTTC	CSGGDSQEFF
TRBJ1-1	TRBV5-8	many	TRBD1	TGTGCCAGCAGCCCTCTTCGTCCAGGGGGACCCGTGAACACTGAAGCTTTCTTT	CASSPLRPGGPVNTEAFF
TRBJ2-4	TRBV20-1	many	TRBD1	TGCAGTGCTAGAGCCGGGACAGGGGAATTGAACATTCAGTACTTC	CSARAGTGELNIQYF
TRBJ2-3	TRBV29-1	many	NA	TGCAGCTCTTGGGCAGATACGCAGTATTTT	CSSWADTQYF
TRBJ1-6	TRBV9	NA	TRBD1	TGTGCCAGCAGCGTAGCTCCGACAGGGTCTTCACCCCTCCATTTT	CASSVAPTGSSPLHF
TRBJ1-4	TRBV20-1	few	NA	TGCAGTGCTAGATCCAGCAGCGGAGCAACTAATGAAAAACTGTTTTTT	CSARSSSGATNEKLFF
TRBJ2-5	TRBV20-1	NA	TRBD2	TGCAGTGCTTCGGAATCTGGACTAGCGGGGGCTCAAGAGACCCAGTACTTC	CSASESGLAGAQETQYF
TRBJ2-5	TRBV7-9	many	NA	TGTGCCAGCAGCGCGAAGTTGGTTCAAGAGACCCAGTACTTC	CASSAKLVQETQYF
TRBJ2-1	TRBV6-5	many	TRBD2	TGTGCCAGCAGTCTTGGAGCGGGGGAGTACAATGAGCAGTTCTTC	CASSLGAGEYNEQFF
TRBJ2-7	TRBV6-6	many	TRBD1	TGTGCCAGCAGTTACGGGGACAGGGGGACCTACGAGCAGTACTTC	CASSYGDRGTYEQYF
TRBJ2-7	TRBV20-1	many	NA	TGCAGTGCTAGCAGCAGGTCCTACGAGCAGTACTTC	CSASSRSYEQYF
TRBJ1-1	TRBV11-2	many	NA	TGTGCCAGCAGCCCCCTGATGGGACCGGGGACTGAAGCTTTCTTT	CASSPLMGPGTEAFF
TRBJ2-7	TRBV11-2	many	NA	TGTGCCAGCAGCTACACCGGGACCGCCTACGAGCAGTACTTC	CASSYTGTAYEQYF
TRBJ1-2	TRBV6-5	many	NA	TGTGCCAGCAGTTACTCGGACAGCGACTATGGCTACACCTTC	CASSYSDSDYGYTF
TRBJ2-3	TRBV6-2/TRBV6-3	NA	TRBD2	TGTGCCAGCAGTTATCCTAGCGGGGGGGGCACAGATACGCAGTATTTT	CASSYPSGGGTDTQYF
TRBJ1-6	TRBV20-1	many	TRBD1	TGCAGTGCTAGGAGACAGGGGACTAAATCGGATTCACCCCTCCACTTT	CSARRQGTKSDSPLHF
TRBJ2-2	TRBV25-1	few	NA	TGTGCCAGCAGTAAGCCAGGGGCAAACACCGGGGAGCTGTTTTTT	CASSKPGANTGELFF
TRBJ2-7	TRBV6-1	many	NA	TGTGCCAGCAGTGAAGCAAAACCGTCCACAGCTATTGGGGCTCCTTCCTACGAGCAGTACTTC	CASSEAKPSTAIGAPSYEQYF
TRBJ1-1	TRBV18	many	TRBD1	TGTGCCAGCTCACCACCTGGGACAGCGAACACTGAAGCTTTCTTT	CASSPPGTANTEAFF
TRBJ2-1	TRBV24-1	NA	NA	TGTGCCACCAGTGGACGACTTCGCTACAATGAGCAGTTCTTC	CATSGRLRYNEQFF
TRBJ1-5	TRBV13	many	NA	TGTGCCAGCAGCTTAGGCCTCGCCGGCGAGCCCCAGCATTTT	CASSLGLAGEPQHF
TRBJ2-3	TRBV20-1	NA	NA	TGCAGCCCCGAGGGAGGGGGGCTGAGCACAGATACGCAGTATTTT	CSPEGGGLSTDTQYF
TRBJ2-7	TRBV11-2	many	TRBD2	TGTGCCAGCAGCCCTGCGCGGGGGGTAGGGTACGAGCAGTACTTC	CASSPARGVGYEQYF
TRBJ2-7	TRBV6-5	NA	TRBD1	TGTGCCAGCAGTTCGACAGGGTGGGGCGAGCAGTACTTC	CASSSTGWGEQYF
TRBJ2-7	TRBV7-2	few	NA	TGTGCCAGCAGTCGGACACCCTCCTACGAGCAGTACTTC	CASSRTPSYEQYF
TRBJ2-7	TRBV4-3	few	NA	TGCGCCAGCAGCCAAGTACCAGGTCGAGGCGAGCAGTACTTC	CASSQVPGRGEQYF
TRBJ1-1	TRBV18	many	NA	TGTGCCAGCTCACCACCTGGGACAAGGAACACTGAAGCTTTCTTT	CASSPPGTRNTEAFF
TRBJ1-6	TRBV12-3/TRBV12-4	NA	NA	TGTGCCAGCAGACTCATACAGAATTCACCCCTCCACTTT	CASRLIQNSPLHF
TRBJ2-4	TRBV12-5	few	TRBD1	TGTGCTAGTGGCCAAGGAGGGGACAGGCTCGAGTACTTC	CASGQGGDRLEYF
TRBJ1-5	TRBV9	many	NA	TGTGCCAGCAGCGTAGAATTGGATAGCAATCAGCCCCAGCATTTT	CASSVELDSNQPQHF
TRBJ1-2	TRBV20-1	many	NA	TGCAGTGCTAGGGGATGGGGTGGCTACACCTTC	CSARGWGGYTF
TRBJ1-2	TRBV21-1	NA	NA	TGTGCCAGCAGCATAGAACAGGGAATATCCTATGGCTACACCTTC	CASSIEQGISYGYTF
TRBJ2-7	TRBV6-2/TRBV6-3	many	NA	TGTGCCAGCAGTCCCCCGACGTATCGAAGCTCCTACGAGCAGTACTTC	CASSPPTYRSSYEQYF
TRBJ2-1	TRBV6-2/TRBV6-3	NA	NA	TGTGCCAGCAGCCACGGACCGGAGCAGTTCTTC	CASSHGPEQFF
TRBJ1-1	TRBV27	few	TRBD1	TGTGCCACACGACAGGGGCGATACACTGAAGCTTTCTTT	CATRQGRYTEAFF
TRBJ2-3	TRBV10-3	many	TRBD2	TGTGCCATCAGTGAGTCTCCTAGCGGAGATACGCAGTATTTT	CAISESPSGDTQYF
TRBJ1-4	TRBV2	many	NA	TGTGCCAGCAGGTCCGGGACCACTAATGAAAAACTGTTTTTT	CASRSGTTNEKLFF
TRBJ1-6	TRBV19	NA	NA	TGTGCCAGTAGTACCCGAAGGAATTCACCCCTCCACTTT	CASSTRRNSPLHF
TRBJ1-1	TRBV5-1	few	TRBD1	TGCGCCAGCAGCTCCCCGGGCAGGGGGCAAACCAACACTGAAGCTTTCTTT	CASSSPGRGQTNTEAFF
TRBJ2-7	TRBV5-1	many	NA	TGCGCCAGCAGCTTGGCCGGCGGTCGTGTCGAGCAGTACTTC	CASSLAGGRVEQYF
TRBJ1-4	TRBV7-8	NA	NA	TGTGCCAGCAGCTCATTGCCCGGGACAAATGACGGAAAACTGTTTTTT	CASSSLPGTNDGKLFF
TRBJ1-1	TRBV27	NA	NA	TGTGCCAGCAGTTTACAGGAGAACACTGAAGCTTTCTTT	CASSLQENTEAFF
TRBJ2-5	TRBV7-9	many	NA	TGTGCCAGCAGTCCGGGTCTTCAAGAGACCCAGTACTTC	CASSPGLQETQYF